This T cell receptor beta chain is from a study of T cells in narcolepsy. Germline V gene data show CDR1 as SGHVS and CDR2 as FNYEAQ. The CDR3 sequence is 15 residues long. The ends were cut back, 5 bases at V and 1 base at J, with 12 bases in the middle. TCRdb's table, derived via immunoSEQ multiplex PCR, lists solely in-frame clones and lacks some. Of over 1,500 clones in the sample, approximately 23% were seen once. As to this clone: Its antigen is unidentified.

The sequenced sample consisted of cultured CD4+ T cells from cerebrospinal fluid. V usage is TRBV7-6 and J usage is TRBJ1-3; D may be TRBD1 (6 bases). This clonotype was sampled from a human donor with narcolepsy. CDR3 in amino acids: CASSRQAGSGNTIYF. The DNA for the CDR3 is TGTGCCAGCAGCCGACAGGCAGGGTCTGGAAACACCATATATTTT.